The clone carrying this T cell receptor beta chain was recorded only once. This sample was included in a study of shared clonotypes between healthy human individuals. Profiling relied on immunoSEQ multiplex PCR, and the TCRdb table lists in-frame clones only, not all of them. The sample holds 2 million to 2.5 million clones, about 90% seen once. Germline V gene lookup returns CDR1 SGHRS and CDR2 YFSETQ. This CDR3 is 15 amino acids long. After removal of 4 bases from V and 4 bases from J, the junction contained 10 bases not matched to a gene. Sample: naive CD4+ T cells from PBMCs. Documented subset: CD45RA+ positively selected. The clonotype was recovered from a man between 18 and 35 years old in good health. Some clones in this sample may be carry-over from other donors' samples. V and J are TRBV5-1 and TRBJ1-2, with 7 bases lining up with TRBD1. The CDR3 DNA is TGCGCCAGCAGCCTAACGAAAGGGACAGTCTATGGCTACACCTTC. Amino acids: CASSLTKGTVYGYTF.